The present T cell receptor beta chain was sequenced within a study of T-cell reconstitution after alpha-beta-depleted transplantation in children (dated by TCRdb to the mid-2010s). A note on the overall study: Using TCR repertoire profiling, the study quantitatively followed how T-cell immune reconstitution unfolded in children after TCRalphabeta/CD19-depleted allogeneic hematopoietic cell transplantation. Overall study outcomes, separate from this receptor: Over subsequent months, a decline in hyperexpanded clone frequencies was noted, and after one year, T-cell counts and TCRbeta diversity were mostly ascribed to newly produced T cells. In some patients, high TCRbeta diversity at day 60 was attributed to recipient T cells and intrathymic progenitors that had survived conditioning. The apparently early alphabetaT-cell count recovery about two months after transplant was reportedly dependent on only several hundred rapidly expanded clones derived from non-depleted graft cells.

This specimen's treatment or condition label, interpreted: allogeneic hematopoietic cell transplantation with graft depleted of TCRalphabeta T cells and CD19 B cells. The children who served as transplant recipients had been given grafts of TCRalphabeta/CD19-depleted allogeneic hematopoietic cells. The germline V gene supplies CDR1 SNHLY and CDR2 FYNNEI. Unmatched junction bases come to 5, with V trimmed by 5 bases and J by 2 bases. From the cysteine up to the phenylalanine, the CDR3 has a length of 15 residues. Only the CDR3 DNA is retained, 45 bases long and in frame from the first base. Library generation was performed with PCR. The reads were generated on an Illumina HiSeq 2500. TCR libraries were prepared with molecular barcoding, using unique molecular identifiers to normalize TCRbeta repertoire quantification. The public reads were run again by TCRdb, first through fastp at Q25 and then through MiXCR, and only productive beta chains were kept. A single entry per CDR3 protein holds the most common genes and DNA from its merged rows. In this sample the table shows about 830,000 distinct CDR3 sequences, around 17% of which occur a single time. Together, the top ten hold around 5.3% of the sample.

A remark on this clonotype: Its antigen remains undetermined. The record has no base qualities; no much larger clone is one base away.

The receptor comes from a male patient under 18 who had a stem cell transplant for acute lymphoblastic leukemia, so the T cells may come from the graft donor. This sample comprised PBMCs, mostly from graft donor cells, obtained 360 days after TCRalphabeta/CD19-depleted stem cell transplant. The chain couples TRBV2 to TRBJ2-1; a stretch of 8 junction bases matches TRBD2. In nucleotides, the sequence is TGTGCCAGCAGTAATAGCGGGAAGACCTACAATGAGCAGTTCTTC. It specifies CASSNSGKTYNEQFF. The variable domain in full, with residues beyond the CDR3 obtained from the reference TRBV2 and TRBJ2-1 genes, is EPEVTQTPSHQVTQMGQEVILRCVPISNHLYFYWYRQILGQKVEFLVSFYNNEISEKSEIFDDQFSVERPDGSNFTLKIRSTKLEDSAMYFCASSNSGKTYNEQFFGPGTRLTVL.